Listed below are T cell receptor beta chains from one sample, sequenced in a study of beta chain features in type 1 diabetes. Repertoires were generated with immunoSEQ multiplex PCR, while TCRdb's copy carries only in-frame clones and drops some. The sample carries roughly 340,000 clones, roughly 12% recorded once. The sample consisted of naive CD4+ T cells from blood. These receptors were taken from a woman aged 18-29 years with type 1 diabetes. The CDR3 runs from the conserved cysteine through the conserved F or W. The order of the fields is J gene, V gene, clone size, D gene, CDR3 protein, CDR3 DNA. D genes are given only for firm matches. Some rows have no size entry. The others give once, few or many, or a class for an expanded clone.

TRBJ2-5 TRBV6-1 few - CASSDLGRQGKTQYF TGTGCCAGCAGTGATCTCGGGAGACAAGGGAAGACCCAGTACTTC
TRBJ2-1 TRBV10-3 few TRBD2 CAISEGTTSGRGSNNEQFF TGTGCCATCAGTGAGGGGACCACTAGCGGGAGGGGCAGTAACAATGAGCAGTTCTTC
TRBJ2-2 TRBV18 few - CASSPRVLTAGELFF TGTGCCAGCTCACCACGAGTCTTGACTGCCGGGGAGCTGTTTTTT
TRBJ2-4 TRBV18 few TRBD2 CASSPNSVLAGTRDIQYF TGTGCCAGCTCACCAAACTCTGTCCTAGCGGGAACCCGTGACATTCAGTACTTC
TRBJ2-5 TRBV9 - TRBD1 CASSADRGRETQYF TGTGCCAGCAGCGCAGACAGGGGGCGAGAGACCCAGTACTTC
TRBJ2-1 TRBV18 - - CASSGHNEQFF TGTGCCAGCTCAGGGCATAATGAGCAGTTCTTC
TRBJ2-3 TRBV10-3 few - CAISAGDTQYF TGTGCCATCAGTGCAGGAGATACGCAGTATTTT
TRBJ2-3 TRBV5-1 - - CASSEIEGTDTQYF TGCGCCAGCAGTGAGATCGAGGGCACAGATACGCAGTATTTT
TRBJ2-7 TRBV2 few TRBD2 CAGTSGYEQYF TGTGCCGGGACTAGCGGCTACGAGCAGTACTTC
TRBJ1-1 TRBV5-1 - TRBD1 CASSLVGTGGISEAFF TGCGCCAGCAGCTTGGTGGGGACAGGGGGCATATCTGAAGCTTTCTTT
TRBJ2-5 TRBV9 few TRBD2 CASSPPGLGETQYF TGTGCCAGCAGCCCGCCGGGACTAGGAGAGACCCAGTACTTC
TRBJ2-1 TRBV11-2 - TRBD2 CASRTTSGRYNEQFF TGTGCCAGCAGGACCACTAGCGGCCGGTACAATGAGCAGTTCTTC
TRBJ1-2 TRBV30 few TRBD1 CASLTGDIYGYTF TGTGCCTCGTTGACAGGGGATATTTATGGCTACACCTTC
TRBJ1-1 TRBV19 few - CASSKRSEAFF TGTGCCAGTAGTAAGAGGAGTGAAGCTTTCTTT
TRBJ1-5 TRBV29-1 - - CSVATGGDQPQHF TGCAGCGTCGCCACCGGGGGGGATCAGCCCCAGCATTTT
TRBJ1-2 TRBV10-3 - - CAISTGGFGGYTF TGTGCCATCAGTACCGGGGGATTCGGTGGCTACACCTTC
TRBJ2-3 TRBV30 few TRBD1 CAWSPGQGRTDTQYF TGTGCCTGGAGTCCGGGACAGGGAAGGACAGATACGCAGTATTTT
TRBJ2-7 TRBV6-5 - - CASSYSDSYEQYF TGTGCCAGCAGTTACTCGGACAGCTACGAGCAGTACTTC
TRBJ2-5 TRBV5-6 few TRBD2 CASGGGRRRWETQYF TGTGCCAGCGGAGGCGGGAGACGAAGATGGGAGACCCAGTACTTC
TRBJ2-4 TRBV18 few - CASSRDTGAKNIQYF TGTGCCAGCTCACGGGACACCGGAGCCAAAAACATTCAGTACTTC
TRBJ1-4 TRBV2 few - CASKAGVNEKLFF TGTGCCAGCAAGGCCGGGGTCAATGAAAAACTGTTTTTT
TRBJ1-2 TRBV28 few - CASSLWGARTYGYTF TGTGCCAGCAGTTTATGGGGGGCGCGTACCTATGGCTACACCTTC
TRBJ1-3 TRBV30 - - CAWSSLYSGNTIYF TGTGCCTGGAGTTCTCTCTACTCTGGAAACACCATATATTTT
TRBJ2-1 TRBV2 - TRBD2 CASSEISGNNEQFF TGTGCCAGCAGTGAGATTAGCGGGAACAATGAGCAGTTCTTC
TRBJ2-5 TRBV2 - - CASKEEETQYF TGTGCCAGCAAAGAGGAGGAGACCCAGTACTTC
TRBJ2-7 TRBV30 - TRBD1 CAWRKGQGYEQYF TGTGCCTGGAGGAAGGGACAGGGCTACGAGCAGTACTTC
TRBJ2-3 TRBV5-1 - - CASSFSEGTDTQYF TGCGCCAGCAGCTTCAGCGAGGGCACAGATACGCAGTATTTT
TRBJ2-3 TRBV7-3 - TRBD2 CASSLNPLAVSTDTQYF TGTGCCAGCAGCTTAAATCCACTAGCGGTTAGCACAGATACGCAGTATTTT
TRBJ2-7 TRBV2 - TRBD2 CASSAPSGRRSYEQYF TGTGCCAGCAGTGCCCCTAGCGGGAGGCGCTCCTACGAGCAGTACTTC
TRBJ2-1 TRBV19 - TRBD2 CASGRERLNEQFF TGTGCCTCTGGGCGGGAGAGACTCAATGAGCAGTTCTTC
TRBJ1-3 TRBV30 few - CAWSRQVSGNTIYF TGTGCCTGGAGTCGGCAGGTCTCTGGAAACACCATATATTTT
TRBJ2-5 TRBV7-2 - TRBD1 CASSSGQGVPRETQYF TGTGCCAGCAGCTCTGGACAGGGGGTCCCCCGGGAGACCCAGTACTTC
TRBJ2-2 TRBV5-4 - TRBD2 CASSLGLREGRHGELFF TGTGCCAGCAGCTTGGGTTTGCGGGAGGGCCGTCACGGGGAGCTGTTTTTT
TRBJ2-7 TRBV11-2 - TRBD1 CASSRGQGYEQYF TGTGCCAGCAGCCGGGGACAGGGGTACGAGCAGTACTTC
TRBJ2-1 TRBV20-1 few - CSAEIRGEQFF TGCAGTGCTGAGATCCGAGGGGAGCAGTTCTTC
TRBJ2-7 TRBV28 - TRBD2 CAIHGTSGSFGEQYF TGTGCCATCCATGGGACTAGCGGGAGTTTTGGCGAGCAGTACTTC
TRBJ2-7 TRBV28 - - CASSDNYEQYF TGTGCCAGCAGTGACAACTACGAGCAGTACTTC
TRBJ2-5 TRBV28 - TRBD2 CASSNLAGTAETQYF TGTGCCAGCAGTAATCTAGCGGGAACGGCGGAGACCCAGTACTTC
TRBJ1-1 TRBV11-3 - - CASSLPGGTEAFF TGTGCCAGCAGCTTACCGGGGGGCACTGAAGCTTTCTTT
TRBJ2-1 TRBV10-2 - TRBD2 CASSEGSGSYNEQFF TGCGCCAGCAGTGAGGGTAGCGGGAGCTACAATGAGCAGTTCTTC
TRBJ1-1 TRBV15 - - CATSRSRQMNTEAFF TGTGCCACCAGCAGATCCCGACAGATGAACACTGAAGCTTTCTTT
TRBJ1-1 TRBV7-9 few - CASSLVRGQNTEAFF TGTGCCAGCAGCTTAGTAAGGGGCCAGAACACTGAAGCTTTCTTT
TRBJ1-2 TRBV30 few - CAWATGTRGYTF TGTGCCTGGGCCACAGGGACGCGTGGCTACACCTTC
TRBJ2-3 TRBV7-2 - TRBD2 CASRRLAGVVDTQYF TGTGCCAGCAGGAGACTAGCGGGAGTTGTAGATACGCAGTATTTT
TRBJ1-1 TRBV6-6 few - CASRSPVGGTEAFF TGTGCCAGCAGGTCCCCGGTCGGTGGCACTGAAGCTTTCTTT
TRBJ2-7 TRBV19 few TRBD1 CASSIFPGQTYEQYF TGTGCCAGTAGTATATTTCCGGGACAGACCTACGAGCAGTACTTC
TRBJ2-1 TRBV7-2 - TRBD2 CASSHLLAGGNNEQFF TGTGCCAGCAGCCACCTTCTAGCGGGAGGGAACAATGAGCAGTTCTTC
TRBJ2-5 TRBV14 few - CASSQGRGTQYF TGTGCCAGCAGCCAAGGGCGGGGGACCCAGTACTTC
TRBJ1-2 TRBV14 - - CASSTRTVYGYTF TGTGCCAGCAGCACCCGGACAGTATATGGCTACACCTTC
TRBJ2-5 TRBV5-1 - TRBD2 CASSLGDNSGSRKETQYF TGCGCCAGCAGCTTGGGTGACAATAGCGGGAGCAGGAAAGAGACCCAGTACTTC
TRBJ1-1 TRBV18 - - CASSPVKWRLMNTEAFF TGTGCCAGCTCACCGGTCAAATGGAGACTGATGAACACTGAAGCTTTCTTT
TRBJ1-2 TRBV27 few - CASSRSTARQNYGYTF TGTGCCAGCAGTCGATCGACGGCCCGACAGAACTATGGCTACACCTTC
TRBJ1-2 TRBV5-1 few - CASSLGGQTPRSYGYTF TGCGCCAGCAGCTTGGGGGGGCAGACCCCGAGATCGTATGGCTACACCTTC
TRBJ2-3 TRBV18 - TRBD1 CASSRGQGVTDTQYF TGTGCCAGCTCACGTGGACAGGGGGTCACAGATACGCAGTATTTT